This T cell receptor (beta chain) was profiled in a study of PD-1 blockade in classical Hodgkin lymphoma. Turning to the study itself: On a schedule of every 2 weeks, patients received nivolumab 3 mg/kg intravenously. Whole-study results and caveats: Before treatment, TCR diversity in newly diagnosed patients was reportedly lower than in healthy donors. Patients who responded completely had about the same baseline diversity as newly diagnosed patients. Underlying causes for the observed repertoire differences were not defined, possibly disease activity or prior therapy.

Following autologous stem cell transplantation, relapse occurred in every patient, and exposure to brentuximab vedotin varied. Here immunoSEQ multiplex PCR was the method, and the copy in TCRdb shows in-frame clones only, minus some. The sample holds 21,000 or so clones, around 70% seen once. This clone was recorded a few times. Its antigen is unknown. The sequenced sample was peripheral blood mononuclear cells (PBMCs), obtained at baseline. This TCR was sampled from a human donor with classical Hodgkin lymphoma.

The DNA for the CDR3 is TGTGCCAGCAGCTTACCTAACACCGGGGAGCTGTTTTTT. Translating gives CASSLPNTGELFF. This chain links TRBV7-9 with TRBJ2-2; D remains ambiguous. Trimming took 2 bases from V and 2 from J, leaving 3 bases between them. This CDR3 has 13 amino acids. Germline loops: CDR1 SEHNR, CDR2 FQNEAQ (reference sequence).